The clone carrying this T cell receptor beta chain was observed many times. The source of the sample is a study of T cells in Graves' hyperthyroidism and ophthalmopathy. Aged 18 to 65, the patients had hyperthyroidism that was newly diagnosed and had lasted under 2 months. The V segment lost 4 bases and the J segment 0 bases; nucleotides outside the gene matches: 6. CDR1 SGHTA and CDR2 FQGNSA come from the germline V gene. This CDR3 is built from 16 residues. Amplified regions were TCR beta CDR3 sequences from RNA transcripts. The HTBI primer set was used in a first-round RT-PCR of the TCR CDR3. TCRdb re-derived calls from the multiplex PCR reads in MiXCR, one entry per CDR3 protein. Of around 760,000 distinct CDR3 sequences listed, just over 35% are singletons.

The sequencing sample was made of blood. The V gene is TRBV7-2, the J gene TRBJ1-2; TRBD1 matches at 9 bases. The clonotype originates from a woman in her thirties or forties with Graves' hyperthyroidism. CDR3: CASSSGQGRPNYGYTF. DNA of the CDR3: TGTGCCAGCAGCTCAGGACAGGGGCGGCCTAACTATGGCTACACCTTC.